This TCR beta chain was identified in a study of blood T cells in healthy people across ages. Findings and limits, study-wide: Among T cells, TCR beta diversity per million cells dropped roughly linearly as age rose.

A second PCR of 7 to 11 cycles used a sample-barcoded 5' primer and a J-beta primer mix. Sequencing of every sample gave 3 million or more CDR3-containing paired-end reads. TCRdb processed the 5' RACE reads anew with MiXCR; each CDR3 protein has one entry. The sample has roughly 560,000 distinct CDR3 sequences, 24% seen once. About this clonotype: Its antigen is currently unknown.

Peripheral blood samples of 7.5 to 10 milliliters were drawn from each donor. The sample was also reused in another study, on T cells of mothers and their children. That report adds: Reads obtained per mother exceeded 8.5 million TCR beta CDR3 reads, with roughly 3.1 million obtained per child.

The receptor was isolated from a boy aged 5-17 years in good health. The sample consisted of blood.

The CDR3 here is CASSASGLAGSYEQYF. For the CDR3, the DNA is TGTGCCAGCAGCGCATCTGGACTAGCGGGCTCCTACGAGCAGTACTTC. The chain recombines TRBV9 with TRBJ2-7, with 11 bases fitting TRBD2. The CDR3 is 16 amino acids. The V segment lost 3 bases and the J segment 0 bases; nucleotides outside the gene matches: 5. In germline, CDR1 is SGDLS, CDR2 YYNGEE.